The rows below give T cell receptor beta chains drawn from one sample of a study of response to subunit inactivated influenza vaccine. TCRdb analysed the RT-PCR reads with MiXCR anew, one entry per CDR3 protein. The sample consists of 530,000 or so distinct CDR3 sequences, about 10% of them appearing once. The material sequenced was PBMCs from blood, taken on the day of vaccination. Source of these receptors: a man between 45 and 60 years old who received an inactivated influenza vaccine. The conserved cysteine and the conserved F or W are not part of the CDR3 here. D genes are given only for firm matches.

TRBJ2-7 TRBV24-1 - ATSDLREQY
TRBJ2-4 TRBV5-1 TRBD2 ASRGSGSHNIQY
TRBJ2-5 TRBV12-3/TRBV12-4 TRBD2 ASSWGTSGQETQY
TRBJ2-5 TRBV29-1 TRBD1 SVEGTGSETQY
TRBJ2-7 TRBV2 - ASRTAYYEQY
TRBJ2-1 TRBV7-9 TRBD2 ASSQGLAGAPEQF
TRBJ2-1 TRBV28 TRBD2 ASSFPSGRLF
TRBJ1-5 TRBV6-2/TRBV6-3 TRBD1 ASSPQGARQPQH
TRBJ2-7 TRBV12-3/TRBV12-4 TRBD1 ASSPKQGLLVYEQY
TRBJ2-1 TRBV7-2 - ASSARVGEQF
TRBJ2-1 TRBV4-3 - ASSQDWSVYNEQF
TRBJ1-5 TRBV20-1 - SARDWRGNQPQH
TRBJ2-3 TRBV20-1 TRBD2 SARGGRLARWTDTQY
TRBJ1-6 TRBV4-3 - ASSLSPGLSSYNSPLH
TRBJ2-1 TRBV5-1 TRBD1 ASSLEPGQNNEQF
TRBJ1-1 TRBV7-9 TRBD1 ASSPVDRGIEAF